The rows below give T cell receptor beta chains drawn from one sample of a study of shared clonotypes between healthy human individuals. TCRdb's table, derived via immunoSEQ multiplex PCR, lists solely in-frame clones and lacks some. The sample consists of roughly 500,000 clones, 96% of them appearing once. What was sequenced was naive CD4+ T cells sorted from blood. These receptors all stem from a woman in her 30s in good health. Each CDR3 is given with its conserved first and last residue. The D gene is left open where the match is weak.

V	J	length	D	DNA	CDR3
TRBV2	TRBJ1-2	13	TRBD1	TGTGCCAGCACCCTGGGGACAGGGCCTGGCTACACCTTC	CASTLGTGPGYTF
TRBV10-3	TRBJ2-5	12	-	TGTGCCATCAAGGGAGAATCGGAGACCCAGTACTTC	CAIKGESETQYF
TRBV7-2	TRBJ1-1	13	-	TGTGCCAGCAGTTATTACAGGATCACTGAAGCTTTCTTT	CASSYYRITEAFF
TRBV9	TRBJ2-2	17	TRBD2	TGTGCCAGCAGTGCCTCTTCTAGCGGGGCGAACACCGGGGAGCTGTTTTTT	CASSASSSGANTGELFF
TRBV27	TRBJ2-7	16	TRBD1	TGTGCCAGCAGTCCCGGGACAGGGCGTTCCGCCTACGAGCAGTACTTC	CASSPGTGRSAYEQYF
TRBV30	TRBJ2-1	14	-	TGTGCCTGGAGTCGCAGCGGCCTTTACAATGAGCAGTTCTTC	CAWSRSGLYNEQFF
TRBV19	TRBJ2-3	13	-	TGTGCCAGTAGAACTTCATTGGAGAATACGCAGTATTTT	CASRTSLENTQYF
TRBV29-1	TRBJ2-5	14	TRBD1	TGCAGCGTGGGCCGGGACAGGGGAGTGGAGACCCAGTACTTC	CSVGRDRGVETQYF
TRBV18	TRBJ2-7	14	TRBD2	TGTGCCAGCTCACCACTAGCGGGAGCGTCAGAGCAGTACTTC	CASSPLAGASEQYF
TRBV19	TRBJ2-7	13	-	TGTGCCAGTAGTACGACAAGCCGTTACGAGCAGTACTTC	CASSTTSRYEQYF
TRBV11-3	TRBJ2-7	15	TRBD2	TGTGCCAGCAGCTCAGGACTAGCGGGAGATAACGAGCAGTACTTC	CASSSGLAGDNEQYF
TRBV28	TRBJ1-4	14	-	TGTGCCAGCAGTTTGACTACAACTAATGAAAAACTGTTTTTT	CASSLTTTNEKLFF